The sequence of this T cell receptor beta chain was determined in a study of molecular identifiers for immune sequencing clone quantification. This clonotype has at least ten counts. Its antigen is undetermined. General study points: The study found clones above 20 RNA copies held over 98% of effector molecules and under 1% in naive cells. A shared barcode on identical TCR molecules could lead to underestimated sizes for highly expanded clones.

TCRdb reprocessed the PCR reads with MiXCR, giving one entry per CDR3 protein. The repertoire includes some 11,000 distinct CDR3 sequences, roughly 15% of them detected once, and approximately 1.5% sits in the top ten. What was sequenced was naive CD8+ T cells from blood, with Jurkat cell RNA spiked in. Subset of the sample: FACS-sorted CD8+CD4-CCR7+CD45RA+ naive T cells. The TCR was taken from a human donor in good health. Some libraries in this study had Jurkat cell RNA spiked in.

For the CDR3, the DNA is TGTGCCAGCAGTGAGGGGGGTAGCGCCGCTGAACAGTTCTTC. It specifies CASSEGGSAAEQFF. The chain has TRBV2 and TRBJ2-1, with a tentative D call TRBD2 (6 bases). Germline V gene lookup returns CDR1 SNHLY and CDR2 FYNNEI. The CDR3 has 14 residues. With 3 bases removed from V and 13 bases from J, the gap between germline ends came to 19 bases.